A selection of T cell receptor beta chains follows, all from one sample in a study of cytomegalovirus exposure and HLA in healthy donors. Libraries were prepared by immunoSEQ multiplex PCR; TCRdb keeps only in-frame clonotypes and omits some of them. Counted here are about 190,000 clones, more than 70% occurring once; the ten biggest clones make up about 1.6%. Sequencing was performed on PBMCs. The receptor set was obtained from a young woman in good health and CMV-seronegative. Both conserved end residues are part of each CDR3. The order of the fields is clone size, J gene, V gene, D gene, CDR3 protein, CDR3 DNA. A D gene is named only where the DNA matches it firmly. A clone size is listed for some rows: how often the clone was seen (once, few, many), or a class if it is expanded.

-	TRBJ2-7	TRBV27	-	CASSDSPSYEQYF	TGTGCCAGCAGCGACAGCCCTTCCTACGAGCAGTACTTC
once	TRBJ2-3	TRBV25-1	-	CASSQTGHRDTDTQYF	TGTGCCAGCAGCCAAACAGGGCATAGGGACACAGATACGCAGTATTTT
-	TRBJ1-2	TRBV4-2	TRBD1	CASSQDLGQGGMNYGYTF	TGTGCCAGCAGCCAAGATCTGGGACAGGGGGGGATGAACTATGGCTACACCTTC
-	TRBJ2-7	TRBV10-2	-	CASIGRSVWEQYF	TGCGCCAGCATCGGTCGCAGCGTCTGGGAGCAGTACTTC
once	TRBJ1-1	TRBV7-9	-	CASSLGRQPEAFF	TGTGCCAGCAGCTTAGGCAGGCAACCTGAAGCTTTCTTT
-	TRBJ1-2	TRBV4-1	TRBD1	CATFRPGTGLRNYGYTF	TGCGCCACTTTTCGCCCCGGGACAGGACTTCGTAACTATGGCTACACCTTC
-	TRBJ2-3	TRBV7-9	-	CATTWGRADTQYF	TGTGCCACCACTTGGGGGCGGGCAGATACGCAGTATTTT
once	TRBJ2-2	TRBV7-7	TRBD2	CASSFGSGSGGELFF	TGTGCCAGCAGCTTCGGGAGCGGGAGCGGCGGGGAGCTGTTTTTT
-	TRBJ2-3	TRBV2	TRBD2	CASSERGNGGDTQYF	TGTGCCAGCAGTGAGCGGGGGAACGGGGGAGATACGCAGTATTTT
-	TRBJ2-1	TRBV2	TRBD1	CATVQGGGQFF	TGTGCCACCGTACAGGGGGGTGGGCAGTTCTTC
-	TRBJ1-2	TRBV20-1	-	CSAGTNYGYTF	TGCAGTGCCGGTACTAACTATGGCTACACCTTC
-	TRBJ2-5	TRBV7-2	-	CASSFYREGGQETQYF	TGTGCCAGCAGCTTTTACAGGGAAGGCGGGCAAGAGACCCAGTACTTC
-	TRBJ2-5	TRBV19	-	CASSTRASGGETQYF	TGTGCCAGTAGTACACGGGCCTCAGGAGGAGAGACCCAGTACTTC
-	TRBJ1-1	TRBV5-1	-	CASSLIYGQFGFNTEAFF	TGCGCCAGCAGCTTGATCTACGGACAGTTTGGGTTTAACACTGAAGCTTTCTTT
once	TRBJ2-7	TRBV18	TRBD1	CASSPPGTVNEQYF	TGTGCCAGCTCACCACCGGGGACAGTAAACGAGCAGTACTTC
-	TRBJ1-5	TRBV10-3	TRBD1	CAAASQGGNQPQHF	TGTGCCGCCGCATCCCAGGGGGGCAATCAGCCCCAGCATTTT
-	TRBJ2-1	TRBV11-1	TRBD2	CASSLGGRVPEQFF	TGTGCCAGCAGCTTAGGGGGGAGGGTCCCGGAGCAGTTCTTC
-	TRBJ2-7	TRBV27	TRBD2	CASSSGLAGINYEQYF	TGTGCCAGCAGTTCAGGACTAGCGGGGATTAACTACGAGCAGTACTTC
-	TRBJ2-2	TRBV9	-	CASSVTFQGTGELFF	TGTGCCAGCAGCGTAACCTTCCAGGGAACCGGGGAGCTGTTTTTT
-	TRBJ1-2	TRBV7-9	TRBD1	CASSSVQGNGYTF	TGTGCCAGCAGCTCAGTACAGGGGAATGGCTACACCTTC
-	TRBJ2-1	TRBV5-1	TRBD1	CASSPDRTSYNEQFF	TGCGCCAGCAGCCCGGACAGGACCTCCTACAATGAGCAGTTCTTC
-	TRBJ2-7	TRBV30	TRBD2	CAWSTGGGLYEQYF	TGTGCCTGGAGTACGGGGGGGGGACTCTACGAGCAGTACTTC
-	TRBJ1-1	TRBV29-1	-	CSVVWGFEAFF	TGCAGCGTTGTTTGGGGCTTTGAAGCTTTCTTT
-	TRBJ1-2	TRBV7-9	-	CASSLNSGGADYGYTF	TGTGCCAGCAGCTTAAATAGCGGGGGCGCCGACTATGGCTACACCTTC
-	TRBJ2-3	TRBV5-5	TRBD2	CASSPHASGGAPDTQYF	TGTGCCAGCAGCCCCCACGCTAGCGGGGGGGCCCCAGATACGCAGTATTTT
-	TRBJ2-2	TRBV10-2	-	CASRLDRPNTGELFF	TGCGCCAGCAGATTGGACAGACCGAACACCGGGGAGCTGTTTTTT
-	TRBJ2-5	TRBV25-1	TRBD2	CASSDSRGAETQYF	TGTGCCAGCAGTGATTCGCGGGGGGCGGAGACCCAGTACTTC
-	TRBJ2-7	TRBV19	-	CASSAGRGTVAYEQYF	TGTGCCAGTAGTGCTGGCAGGGGTACCGTAGCCTACGAGCAGTACTTC
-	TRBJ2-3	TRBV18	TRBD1	CASSPEGQGTDTQYF	TGTGCCAGCTCACCTGAGGGACAGGGTACGGATACGCAGTATTTT